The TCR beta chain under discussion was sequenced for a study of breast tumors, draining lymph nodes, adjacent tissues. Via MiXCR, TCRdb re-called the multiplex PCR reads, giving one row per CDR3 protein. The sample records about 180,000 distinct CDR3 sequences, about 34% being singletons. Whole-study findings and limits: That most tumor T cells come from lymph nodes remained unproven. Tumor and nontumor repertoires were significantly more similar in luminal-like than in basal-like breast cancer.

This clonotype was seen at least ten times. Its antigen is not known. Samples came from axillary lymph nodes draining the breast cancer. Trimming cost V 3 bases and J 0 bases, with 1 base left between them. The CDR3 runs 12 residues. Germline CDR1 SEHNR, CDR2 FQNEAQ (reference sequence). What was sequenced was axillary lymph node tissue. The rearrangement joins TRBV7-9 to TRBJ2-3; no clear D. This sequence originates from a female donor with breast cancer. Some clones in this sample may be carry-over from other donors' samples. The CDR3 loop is CASSFSTDTQYF. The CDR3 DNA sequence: TGTGCCAGCAGCTTTAGCACAGATACGCAGTATTTT. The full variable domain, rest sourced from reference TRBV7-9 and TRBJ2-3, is DTGVSQNPRHKITKRGQNVTFRCDPISEHNRLYWYRQTLGQGPEFLTYFQNEAQLEKSRLLSDRFSAERPKGSFSTLEIQRTEQGDSAMYLCASSFSTDTQYFGPGTRLTVL.